The 4 T cell receptor beta chains below were found in one sample sequenced in a study of chemoradiotherapy in HPV16-positive cancers. Produced via immunoSEQ multiplex PCR; TCRdb's table is partial and in-frame only. The table shows some 9,300 clones, with about 82% occurring only once. The source material was blood, sampled from a patient who underwent chemoradiotherapy. The receptor set was obtained from a human donor with HPV-associated anogenital cancer.

This sequence joins TRBV5-1 and TRBJ2-3; D might be TRBD2 (6 bases). Germline lookup yields CDR1 SGHRS and CDR2 YFSETQ. V dropped 0 bases and J dropped 5 bases, with 10 bases sitting between them. The CDR3 is made up of 14 amino acids. The CDR3 protein is CASSLAVGGDTQYF. CDR3 coding DNA: TGCGCCAGCAGCTTGGCCGTCGGGGGAGATACGCAGTATTTT.

This clone was detected a few times. CDR3 sequence: CASSFGTSGGRETQYF. The CDR3 DNA sequence: TGTGCCAGCAGTTTCGGGACTAGCGGGGGTCGGGAGACCCAGTACTTC. The gene calls are TRBV27 and TRBJ2-5; 14 bases fit TRBD2. J lost 5 bases, V lost 3 bases, and 5 bases had no gene match. CDR1 and CDR2 (germline): MNHEY, SMNVEV (reference sequence). The CDR3 is made up of 16 amino acids.

The chain carries TRBV4-1 and TRBJ2-1; D ambiguous. Trimming pared 2 bases from V and 4 bases from J, leaving 18 bases between. CDR3 size: 17 residues. Germline CDR1 and CDR2: MGHRA and YSYEKL. The CDR3 coding sequence is TGCGCCAGCAGCCAACTTTGGTCGGTAGCCCTGTACAATGAGCAGTTCTTC. Its translation: CASSQLWSVALYNEQFF.

This clone was observed a few times. The J gene is TRBJ2-1, the V gene TRBV7-3, with 7 bases matching TRBD2. Germline lookup yields CDR1 SGHTA and CDR2 FQGTGA. Trimming at V came to 6 bases and at J to 4 bases, leaving 3 bases not matched to a gene. The CDR3 spans 13 residues. DNA for the CDR3: TGTGCCAGCAGTCAAGCGGGGTACAATGAGCAGTTCTTC. It encodes CASSQAGYNEQFF.